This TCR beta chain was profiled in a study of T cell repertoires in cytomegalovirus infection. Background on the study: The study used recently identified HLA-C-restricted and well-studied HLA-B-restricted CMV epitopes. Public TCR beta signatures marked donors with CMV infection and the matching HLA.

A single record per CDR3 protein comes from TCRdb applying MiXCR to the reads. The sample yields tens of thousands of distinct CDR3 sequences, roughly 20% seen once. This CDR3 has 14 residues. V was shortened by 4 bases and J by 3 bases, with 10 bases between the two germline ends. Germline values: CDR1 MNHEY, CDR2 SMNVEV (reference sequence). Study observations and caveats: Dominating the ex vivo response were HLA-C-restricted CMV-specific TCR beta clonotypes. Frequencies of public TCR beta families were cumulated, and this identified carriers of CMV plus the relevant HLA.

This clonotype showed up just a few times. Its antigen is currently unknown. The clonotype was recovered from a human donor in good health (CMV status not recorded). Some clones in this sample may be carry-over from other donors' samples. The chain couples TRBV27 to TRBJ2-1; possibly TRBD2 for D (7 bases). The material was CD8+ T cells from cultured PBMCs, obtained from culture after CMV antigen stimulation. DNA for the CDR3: TGTGCCAGCAGTTCGGGGGGCCTCTACAATGAGCAGTTCTTC. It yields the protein CASSSGGLYNEQFF.